What follows are 7 T cell receptor beta chains derived from one specimen sequenced in a study of radiation and T cells in renal cell carcinoma. Clones were sequenced by immunoSEQ multiplex PCR, and TCRdb holds only the in-frame ones, with some missing. Seen here are about 150,000 clones, roughly 87% observed once, and the top ten hold roughly 13%. Time point specified: blood 2 weeks post-SBRT. The treatment denotes: 15 Gy SBRT to primary tumor, nephrectomy 4 weeks later. The sequences come from blood, collected from a patient whose treatment included radiotherapy and nephrectomy. Source of these receptors: a woman between 45 and 60 years old with renal cell carcinoma.

The chain carries TRBV29-1 and TRBJ2-5, with 7 bases that match TRBD2. The V segment lost 7 bases and the J segment 5 bases; nucleotides outside the gene matches: 13. This CDR3 region has 14 residues. CDR1 and CDR2 from the germline V gene are SQVTM and ANQGSEA. The DNA for the CDR3 is TGCAGCGCTGGGAGCGGGACCGCCGGGGAGACCCAGTACTTC. This encodes CSAGSGTAGETQYF.

This clone showed up just once. The CDR3 DNA sequence: TGTGCCAGCAGCGGAAGGGGGACTGAAGCTTTCTTT. It specifies CASSGRGTEAFF. The chain has TRBV7-2 and TRBJ1-1; D is perhaps TRBD1 (6 bases). Germline CDR1 reads SGHTA; CDR2 reads FQGNSA. The CDR3 length is 12 residues. V was cut by 5 bases and J by 5 bases, with 9 bases left in between.

J is TRBJ1-2 and V is TRBV28; unclear D gene. The V end was cut by 2 bases, the J end by 4 bases, with 17 bases between. CDR1 and CDR2 (germline): MDHEN, SYDVKM. This CDR3 has 16 amino acids. CDR3 coding DNA: TGTGCCAGCAGTTTACCTGGTACCGGTGCCCTCTATGGCTACACCTTC. Translating it yields CASSLPGTGALYGYTF.

This clone turned up a few times. The V gene is TRBV5-6, the J gene TRBJ2-3; 8 nucleotides match TRBD1. In germline, CDR1 is SGHDT, CDR2 YYEEEE. J lost 4 bases, V lost 4 bases, and 11 bases had no gene match. This CDR3 contains 16 residues. The DNA for the CDR3 is TGTGCCAGCAGCCAGGTTGACAGGGGATACGCAGATACGCAGTATTTT. The encoded protein is CASSQVDRGYADTQYF.

The chain links TRBV2 to TRBJ2-3; D may be TRBD1 (6 bases). Germline-derived CDR1 and CDR2 are SNHLY and FYNNEI. The CDR3 sequence is 15 residues long. The germline V and J ends were trimmed by 4 bases and 1 base, with 12 bases remaining between them. The CDR3 region is CASSVNRARTDTQYF. CDR3 DNA: TGTGCCAGCAGTGTAAACAGGGCCCGCACAGATACGCAGTATTTT.

This clone showed up just once. The chain links TRBV2 to TRBJ1-2; 7 bases map to TRBD1. The trim removed 6 bases at V and 7 bases at J, leaving 2 bases unmatched. Germline lookup yields CDR1 SNHLY and CDR2 FYNNEI. CDR3 length: 11 residues. The DNA of the CDR3 is TGTGCCAGCAGCCCAGGGGGTGGCTACACCTTC. It yields the protein CASSPGGGYTF. Based on the CDR3 plus reference TRBV2 and TRBJ1-2, the full variable domain is EPEVTQTPSHQVTQMGQEVILRCVPISNHLYFYWYRQILGQKVEFLVSFYNNEISEKSEIFDDQFSVERPDGSNFTLKIRSTKLEDSAMYFCASSPGGGYTFGSGTRLTVV.

The chain joins TRBV6-1 to TRBJ1-1, with D perhaps TRBD1 (5 bases). The CDR3 covers 13 residues. Trimming took off 6 bases at V and 4 bases at J, with 12 bases between the two ends. The germline gives CDR1 MNHNS, CDR2 SASEGT. CDR3 loop: CASRQGVGTEAFF. CDR3 nucleotides: TGTGCCAGCAGGCAGGGCGTTGGCACTGAAGCTTTCTTT.